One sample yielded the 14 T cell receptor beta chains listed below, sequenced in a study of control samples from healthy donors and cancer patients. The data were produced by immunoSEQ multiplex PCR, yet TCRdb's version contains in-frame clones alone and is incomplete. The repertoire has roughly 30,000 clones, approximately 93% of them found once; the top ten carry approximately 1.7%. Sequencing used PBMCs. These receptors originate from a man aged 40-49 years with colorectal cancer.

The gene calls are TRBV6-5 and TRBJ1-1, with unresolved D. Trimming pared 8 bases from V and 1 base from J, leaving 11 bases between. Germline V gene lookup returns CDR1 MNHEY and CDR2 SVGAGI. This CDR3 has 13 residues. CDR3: CASGAEGNTEAFF. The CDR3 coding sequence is TGTGCCAGCGGAGCAGAAGGGAACACTGAAGCTTTCTTT.

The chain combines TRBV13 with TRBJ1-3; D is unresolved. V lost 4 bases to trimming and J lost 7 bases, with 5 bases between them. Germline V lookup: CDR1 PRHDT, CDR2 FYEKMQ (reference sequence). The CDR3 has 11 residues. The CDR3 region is CASSSDNTIYF. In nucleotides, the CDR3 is TGTGCCAGCAGCTCGGATAACACCATATATTTT.

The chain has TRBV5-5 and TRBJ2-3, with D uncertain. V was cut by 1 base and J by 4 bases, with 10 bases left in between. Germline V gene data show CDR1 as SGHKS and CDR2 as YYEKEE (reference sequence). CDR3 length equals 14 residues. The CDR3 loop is CASSLPGPPDTQYF. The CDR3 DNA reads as TGTGCCAGCAGCTTGCCCGGGCCCCCAGATACGCAGTATTTT.

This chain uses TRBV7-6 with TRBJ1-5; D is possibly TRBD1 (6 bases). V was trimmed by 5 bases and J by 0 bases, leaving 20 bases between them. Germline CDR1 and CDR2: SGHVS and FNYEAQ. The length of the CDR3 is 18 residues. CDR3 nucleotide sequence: TGTGCCAGCAGCGCCCGGCAGGCCGGGGGCGATAGCAATCAGCCCCAGCATTTT. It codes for CASSARQAGGDSNQPQHF.

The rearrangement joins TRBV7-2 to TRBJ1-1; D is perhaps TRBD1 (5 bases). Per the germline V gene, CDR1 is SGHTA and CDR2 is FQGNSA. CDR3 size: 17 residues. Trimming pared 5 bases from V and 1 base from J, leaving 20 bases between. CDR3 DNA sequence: TGTGCCAGCAGCACGAGGACAAGTTCACTGAGGAACACTGAAGCTTTCTTT. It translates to CASSTRTSSLRNTEAFF.

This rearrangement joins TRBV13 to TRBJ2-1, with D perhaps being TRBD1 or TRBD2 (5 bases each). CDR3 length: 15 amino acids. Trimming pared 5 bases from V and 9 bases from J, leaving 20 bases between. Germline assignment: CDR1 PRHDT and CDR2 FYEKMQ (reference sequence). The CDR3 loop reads CASSPSGTRGGEQFF. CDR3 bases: TGTGCCAGCAGCCCTTCCGGGACCCGCGGTGGTGAGCAGTTCTTC.

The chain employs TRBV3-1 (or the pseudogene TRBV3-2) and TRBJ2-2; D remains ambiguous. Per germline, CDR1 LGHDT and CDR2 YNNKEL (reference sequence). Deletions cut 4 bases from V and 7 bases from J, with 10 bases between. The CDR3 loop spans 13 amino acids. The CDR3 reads CASSPASSGELFF. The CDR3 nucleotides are TGTGCCAGCAGCCCTGCGTCTAGCGGGGAGCTGTTTTTT.

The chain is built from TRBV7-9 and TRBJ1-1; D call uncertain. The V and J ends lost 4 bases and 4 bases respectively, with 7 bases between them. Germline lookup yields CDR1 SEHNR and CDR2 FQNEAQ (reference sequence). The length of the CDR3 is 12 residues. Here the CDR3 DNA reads TGTGCCAGCAGCTACCAATCCACTGAAGCTTTCTTT. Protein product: CASSYQSTEAFF.

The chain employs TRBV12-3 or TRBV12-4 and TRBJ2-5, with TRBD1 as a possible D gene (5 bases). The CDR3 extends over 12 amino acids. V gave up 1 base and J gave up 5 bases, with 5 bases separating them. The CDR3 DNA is TGTGCCAGCAGTTTAGACAGGGAGACCCAGTACTTC. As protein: CASSLDRETQYF.

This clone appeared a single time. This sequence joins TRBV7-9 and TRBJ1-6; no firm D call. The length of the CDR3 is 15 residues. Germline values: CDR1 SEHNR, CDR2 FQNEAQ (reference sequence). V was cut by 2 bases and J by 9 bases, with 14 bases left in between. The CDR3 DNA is TGTGCCAGCAGCTTATCGACGGGCGTGAGTTCACCCCTCCACTTT. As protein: CASSLSTGVSSPLHF.

The CDR3 sequence is CASRRGQNSYEQYF. CDR3 nucleotides: TGTGCCAGTAGGAGGGGACAGAACTCCTACGAGCAGTACTTC. The rearrangement links TRBV19 to TRBJ2-7, with TRBD1 matching 7 bases. Germline V CDR1 and CDR2: LNHDA, SQIVND (reference sequence). The CDR3 loop spans 14 amino acids. The trim removed 6 bases at V and 0 bases at J, leaving 5 bases unmatched. The full variable domain, rest sourced from reference TRBV19 and TRBJ2-7, is DGGITQSPKYLFRKEGQNVTLSCEQNLNHDAMYWYRQDPGQGLRLIYYSQIVNDFQKGDIAEGYSVSREKKESFPLTVTSAQKNPTAFYLCASRRGQNSYEQYFGPGTRLTVT.

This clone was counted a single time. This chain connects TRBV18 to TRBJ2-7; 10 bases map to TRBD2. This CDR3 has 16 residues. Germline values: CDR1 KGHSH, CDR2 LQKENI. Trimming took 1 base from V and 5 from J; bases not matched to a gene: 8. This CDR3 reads CASSPQSGGASNEQYF. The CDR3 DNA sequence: TGTGCCAGCTCACCACAGAGCGGGGGGGCTTCCAACGAGCAGTACTTC.

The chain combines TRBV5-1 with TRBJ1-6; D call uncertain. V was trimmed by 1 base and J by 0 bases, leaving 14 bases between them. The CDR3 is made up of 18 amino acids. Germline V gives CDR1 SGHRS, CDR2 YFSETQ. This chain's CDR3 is CASSLKSGESSYNSPLHF. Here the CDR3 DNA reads TGCGCCAGCAGCTTGAAGTCAGGAGAGAGCTCCTATAATTCACCCCTCCACTTT.

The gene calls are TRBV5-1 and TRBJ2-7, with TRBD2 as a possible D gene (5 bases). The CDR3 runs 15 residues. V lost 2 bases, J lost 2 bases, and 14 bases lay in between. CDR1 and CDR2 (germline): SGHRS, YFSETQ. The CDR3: CASSFSINGAYEQYF. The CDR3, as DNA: TGCGCCAGCAGCTTTTCTATTAACGGGGCCTACGAGCAGTACTTC.